A single sample gave rise to the 4 T cell receptor beta chains below, sequenced in a study of response to subunit inactivated influenza vaccine. TCRdb processed the RT-PCR reads anew with MiXCR; each CDR3 protein has one entry. The sample contains roughly 500,000 distinct CDR3 sequences, approximately 15% of which appear only once. This sample comprised CD4+ T cells sorted from PBMCs, obtained less than 25 months after vaccination. The receptors stem from a man between 50 and 75 years old who received an inactivated influenza vaccine.

This sequence joins TRBV11-2 and TRBJ1-1; D unclear. Germline values: CDR1 SGHAT, CDR2 FQNNGV. V lost 0 bases to trimming and J lost 11 bases, with 10 bases between them. The CDR3 is 12 amino acids. The CDR3 loop is CASSLDRYGAFF. CDR3 coding DNA: TGTGCCAGCAGCTTAGATCGCTACGGGGCTTTCTTT.

This clonotype has a handful of counts. The rearrangement joins TRBV20-1 to TRBJ1-2; D call uncertain. This CDR3 region has 10 residues. Between the trimmed V and J ends, which lost 7 bases and 9 bases, there was a span of 12 bases. The germline V gene encodes CDR1 DFQATT and CDR2 SNEGSKA (reference sequence). The CDR3 here is CSVGDMSYTF. The CDR3 DNA reads as TGCAGTGTTGGAGACATGAGCTACACCTTC.

This clonotype has a count of ten or more. V is TRBV18 and J is TRBJ2-2; the D is unclear. Deletions cut 8 bases from V and 0 bases from J, with 10 bases between. The CDR3 sequence is 14 residues long. Germline values: CDR1 KGHSH, CDR2 LQKENI. CDR3 amino acids: CASSPRANTGELFF. The CDR3 coding sequence is TGTGCCAGCAGTCCACGCGCGAACACCGGGGAGCTGTTTTTT.

There are a few counts of this clonotype. This chain uses TRBV12-3 or TRBV12-4 with TRBJ2-6; D may be TRBD1 (5 bases). V lost 5 bases and J 2 bases, leaving 13 bases between the germline ends. The CDR3 is 16 residues long. CDR3 bases: TGTGCCAGCAGTCTCAACCCAGGGCCTGGGGCCAACGTCCTGACTTTC. Its translation: CASSLNPGPGANVLTF.